This TCR beta chain was documented in a study of human T cells and chemical hapten exposure. TCRdb itself ran the RACE reads through MiXCR, one entry per CDR3 protein. The table records approximately 84,000 distinct CDR3 sequences, approximately 10% of them present only once. CDR1 is MDHEN and CDR2 is SYDVKM in the germline V gene. Losses at the gene ends were 7 bases for V and 4 bases for J; bases not matched to a gene: 6. The CDR3 spans 14 residues. This clonotype was seen ten or more times. The antigen is not known. Findings and caveats of the study: Counts of TCRs above 1 in 1000 frequency stayed unchanged with DPC sensitization.

As to time point: patch test 2, 6 weeks after DPC sensitization. Stated treatment: therapeutic diphenylcyclopropenone sensitization with weekly scalp DPC. This clonotype was sampled from a woman in her twenties or thirties with alopecia areata. Some clones in this sample may be carry-over from other donors' samples. The sample here was whole blood, taken in connection with sensitization to the hapten diphenylcyclopropenone (DPC). The chain has TRBV28 and TRBJ2-3; 9 bases are a match to TRBD2. The CDR3 region is CASNSGGRADTQYF. CDR3 coding DNA: TGTGCCAGCAACAGCGGCGGGAGGGCAGATACGCAGTATTTT.